This T cell receptor beta chain was documented in a study of T cell changes during pregnancy in multiple sclerosis. The repertoire was sequenced with immunoSEQ multiplex PCR; TCRdb's copy has only in-frame clones and lacks some. The sample lists approximately 130,000 clones; 90% to 96% were seen once. CDR1 is MDHEN, CDR2 SYDVKM, per germline. V lost 8 bases, J lost 3 bases, and 9 bases stayed unmatched. The length of the CDR3 is 15 residues. The starting material was peripheral blood, obtained after pregnancy. The chain joins TRBV28 to TRBJ2-3; 9 bases are a match to TRBD1. This TCR derives from a female donor with multiple sclerosis, enrolled in a pregnancy study. Here the CDR3 reads CASRWTGVVTDTQYF. Written as DNA, the CDR3 is TGTGCCAGCCGTTGGACAGGGGTTGTGACAGATACGCAGTATTTT.